This record concerns one T cell receptor beta chain sequence. These data are taken from a study of PD-1 blockade in classical Hodgkin lymphoma. Relapses following autologous stem cell transplantation were seen in all patients, with brentuximab vedotin exposure varying. Assay used: immunoSEQ multiplex PCR; TCRdb lists only in-frame clones, some missing. The sample lists tens of thousands of clones, about nine tenths occurring once. Specimen: peripheral blood mononuclear cells (PBMCs), collected at baseline. This receptor was obtained from a human donor with classical Hodgkin lymphoma.

This chain's CDR3 is CASSPGRLGNLNYEQYF. The CDR3 region has the DNA TGTGCCAGCAGTCCTGGGAGACTCGGAAACCTAAATTACGAGCAGTACTTC. The chain recombines TRBV5-6 with TRBJ2-7, with D possibly TRBD2 on 5 matching bases. The V gene's germline CDR1 is SGHDT and CDR2 YYEEEE. This CDR3 region has 17 residues. V lost 5 bases, J lost 4 bases, and 25 bases lay in between.